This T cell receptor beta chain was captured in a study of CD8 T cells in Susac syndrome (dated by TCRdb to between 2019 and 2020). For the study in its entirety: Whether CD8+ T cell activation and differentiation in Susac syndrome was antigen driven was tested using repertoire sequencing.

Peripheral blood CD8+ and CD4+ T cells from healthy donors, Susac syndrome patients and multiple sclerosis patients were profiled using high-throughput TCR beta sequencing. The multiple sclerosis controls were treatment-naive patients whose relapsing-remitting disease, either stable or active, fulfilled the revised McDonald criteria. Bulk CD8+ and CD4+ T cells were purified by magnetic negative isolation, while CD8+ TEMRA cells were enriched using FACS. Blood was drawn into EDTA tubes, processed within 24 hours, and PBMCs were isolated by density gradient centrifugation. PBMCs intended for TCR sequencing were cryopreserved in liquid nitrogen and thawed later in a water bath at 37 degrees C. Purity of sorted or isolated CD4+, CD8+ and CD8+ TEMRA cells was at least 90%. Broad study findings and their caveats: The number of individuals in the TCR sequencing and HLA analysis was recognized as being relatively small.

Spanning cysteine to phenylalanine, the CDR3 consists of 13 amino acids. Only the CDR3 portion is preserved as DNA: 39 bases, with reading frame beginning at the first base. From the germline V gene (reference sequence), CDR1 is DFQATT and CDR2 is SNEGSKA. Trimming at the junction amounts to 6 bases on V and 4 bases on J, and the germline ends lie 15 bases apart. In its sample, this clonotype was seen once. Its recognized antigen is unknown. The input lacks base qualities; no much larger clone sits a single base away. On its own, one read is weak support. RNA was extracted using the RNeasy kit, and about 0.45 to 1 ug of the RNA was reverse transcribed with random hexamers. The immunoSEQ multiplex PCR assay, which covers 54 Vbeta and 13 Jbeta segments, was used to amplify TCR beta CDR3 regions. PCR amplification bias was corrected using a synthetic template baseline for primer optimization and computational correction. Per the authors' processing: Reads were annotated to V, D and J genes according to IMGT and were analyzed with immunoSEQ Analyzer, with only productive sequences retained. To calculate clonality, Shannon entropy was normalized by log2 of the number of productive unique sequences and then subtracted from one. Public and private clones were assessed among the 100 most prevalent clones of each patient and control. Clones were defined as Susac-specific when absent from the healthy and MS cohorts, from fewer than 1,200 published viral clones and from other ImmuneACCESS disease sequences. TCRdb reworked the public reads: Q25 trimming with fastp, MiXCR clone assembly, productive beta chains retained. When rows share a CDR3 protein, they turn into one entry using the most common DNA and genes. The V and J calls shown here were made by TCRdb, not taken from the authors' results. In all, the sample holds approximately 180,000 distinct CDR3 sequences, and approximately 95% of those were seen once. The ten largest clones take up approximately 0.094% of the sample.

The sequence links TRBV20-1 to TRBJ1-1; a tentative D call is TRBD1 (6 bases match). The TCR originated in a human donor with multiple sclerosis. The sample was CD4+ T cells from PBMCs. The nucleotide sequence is TGCAGTGCGCGGAGGGGGACTACCACTGAAGCTTTCTTT. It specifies CSARRGTTTEAFF.